This entry describes one T cell receptor beta chain. No antigen is known for it. Base-call qualities are not available, and no considerably larger clone is one nucleotide away. The sample comes from a study of CD8+ T cells in alopecia areata (dated by TCRdb to about 2018). About the study as a whole: The treated patients took part in an open-label pilot trial in which moderate-to-severe alopecia areata was treated with oral tofacitinib at 5 to 10 mg twice daily. Tofacitinib was administered for 6 to 18 months, and 6 months of follow-up off drug were then conducted to assess delayed response and recurrence. Disease severity in treated patients was measured with the SALT score, which quantifies the percentage of affected scalp surface area. The study used high-throughput TCRbeta sequencing to examine T cell clonal expansion in alopecia areata, in both the C3H/HeJ mouse model and human patients. Scalp tissue and sorted CD4+ and CD8+ peripheral blood T cells from patchy and totalis/universalis alopecia areata patients and from healthy controls were covered by human TCRbeta sequencing. Tofacitinib-treated patients had biopsies at baseline and at 4 and 24 weeks of treatment, with a later scalp biopsy in several patients. Scalp clonality was compared across normal scalp (n=4), patchy alopecia areata scalp (n=8), and alopecia totalis/universalis scalp (n=8). RNA was extracted with the PAXgene miRNA kit for fixed scalp, the miRNeasy kit for PBMCs, and the RNeasy kit for mouse skin. Amplification of TCRbeta CDR3 regions was done by immunoSEQ multiplex PCR using 35 Vbeta forward primers and 13 Jbeta reverse primers. Broad study findings and their caveats: Many expanded lesional clones were found to persist in scalp and blood during tofacitinib treatment, and relapse after treatment cessation may be partly explained by this persistence. Tofacitinib significantly lowered scalp clonality and the number of expanded CD8+ clones among the top 100 scalp clones. Scalp TCR repertoire analysis is complicated because resident alphabeta T cells in normal human skin are also sequenced, whereas mouse skin is dominated by gammadelta T cells. Higher clonality and more expanded CD8+ clones were observed in lesional scalp than in normal scalp, particularly in alopecia totalis/universalis, a finding suggestive of antigenic drive. Because the treated cohort was small and had only one nonresponder, larger studies are needed to examine links between baseline CD8+ expansion and response. Shared TCR sequences between patients were less evident than in mice, which may be partly attributable to HLA diversity in the patient population.

The sample's time point, from its label and the paper: more than 3 weeks on oral tofacitinib. The sample's treatment or condition label, in plain terms: oral pan-JAK inhibitor, 5-10 mg twice daily. Lesional scalp punch biopsies and peripheral blood were obtained from alopecia areata patients. PBMCs were separated by density centrifugation and stained for CD3, CD4 and CD8, after which CD4+ and CD8+ T cells were sorted on a FACSAria. From V the trimming removes 4 bases and from J it removes 3 bases, while the gene matches leave 3 bases of the junction unaccounted for. Including the terminal cysteine and phenylalanine, the CDR3 comprises 12 residues. Only the CDR3 DNA is retained, 36 bases long and in frame from the first base. From the germline V gene (reference sequence), CDR1 is GTSNPN and CDR2 is SVGIG. Preparation of the library involved the immunoSEQ multiplex PCR assay. For TCR sequencing, RNA was extracted from every sample and reverse transcribed into cDNA to serve as template. SuperScript III was used to make first-strand cDNA, primed with a 2:1 mix of oligo-dT and random hexamers. A synthetic immune receptor repertoire was used to measure amplification bias, and any remaining bias was corrected computationally. In the paper's pipeline: Raw reads were preprocessed to remove errors, and CDR3 was defined by IMGT conventions from the conserved cysteine to phenylalanine. Clonality was calculated as 1 minus Shannon entropy normalized by log2 of the number of productive unique TCRs. Whether each scalp clone was CD4 or CD8 was inferred by checking scalp TCRbeta sequences against the CD4 and CD8 repertoires from sorted blood. Not all clones reach the TCRdb copy of this immuneACCESS table, which keeps in-frame sequences only. Checked studies attribute under half of the gap to unresolved V genes and leave the rest unexplained. D and trimming come from the DNA, and the V and J calls and clone size come from that table. Across this sample there are some 130,000 clones, with 53% seen only once. The biggest ten clones account for roughly 0.45% of the sample.

Recombination linked TRBV30 to TRBJ2-7, with 7 junctional bases fitting TRBD1. Sequencing was performed on CD4+ T cells sorted from blood, taken at week 4, from a patient treated with tofacitinib. The source of this sequence is a human donor with alopecia areata. The CDR3 protein: CAWKRTGYEQYF. The DNA reads TGTGCCTGGAAGCGGACAGGCTACGAGCAGTACTTC.